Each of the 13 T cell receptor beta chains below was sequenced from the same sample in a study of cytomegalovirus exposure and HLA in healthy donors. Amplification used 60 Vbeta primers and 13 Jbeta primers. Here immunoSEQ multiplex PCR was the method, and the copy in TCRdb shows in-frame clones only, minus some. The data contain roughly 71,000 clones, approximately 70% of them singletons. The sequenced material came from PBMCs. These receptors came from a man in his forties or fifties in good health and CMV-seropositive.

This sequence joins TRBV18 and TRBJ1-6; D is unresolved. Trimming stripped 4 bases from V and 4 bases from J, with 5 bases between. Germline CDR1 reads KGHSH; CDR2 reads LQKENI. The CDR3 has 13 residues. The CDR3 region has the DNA TGTGCCAGCTCACAATCGTATAATTCACCCCTCCACTTT. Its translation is CASSQSYNSPLHF.

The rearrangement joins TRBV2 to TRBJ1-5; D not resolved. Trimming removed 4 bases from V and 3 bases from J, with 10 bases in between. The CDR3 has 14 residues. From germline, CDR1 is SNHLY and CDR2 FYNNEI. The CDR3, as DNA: TGTGCCAGCAGTGTGGAGGCGTTCAATCAGCCCCAGCATTTT. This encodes CASSVEAFNQPQHF.

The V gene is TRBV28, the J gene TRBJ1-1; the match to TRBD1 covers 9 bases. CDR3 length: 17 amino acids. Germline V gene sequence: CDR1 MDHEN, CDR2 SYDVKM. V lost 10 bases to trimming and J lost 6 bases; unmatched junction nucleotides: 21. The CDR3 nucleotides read TGTGCCACCGAACCAACAGGGGGCGATCGACGGTTCCCTGAAGCTTTCTTT. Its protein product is CATEPTGGDRRFPEAFF.

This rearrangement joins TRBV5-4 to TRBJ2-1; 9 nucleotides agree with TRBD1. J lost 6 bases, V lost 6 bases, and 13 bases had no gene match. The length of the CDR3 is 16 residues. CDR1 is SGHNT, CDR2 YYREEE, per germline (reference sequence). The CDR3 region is CASNQESGTGSNEQFF. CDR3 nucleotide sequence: TGTGCCAGCAATCAGGAGTCCGGGACAGGGTCCAATGAGCAGTTCTTC.

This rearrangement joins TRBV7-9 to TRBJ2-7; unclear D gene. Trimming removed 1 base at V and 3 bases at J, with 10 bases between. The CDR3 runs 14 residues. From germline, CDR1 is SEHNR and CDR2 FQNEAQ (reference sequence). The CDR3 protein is CASSLDPNGYEQYF. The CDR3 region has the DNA TGTGCCAGCAGCTTAGATCCGAACGGCTACGAGCAGTACTTC.

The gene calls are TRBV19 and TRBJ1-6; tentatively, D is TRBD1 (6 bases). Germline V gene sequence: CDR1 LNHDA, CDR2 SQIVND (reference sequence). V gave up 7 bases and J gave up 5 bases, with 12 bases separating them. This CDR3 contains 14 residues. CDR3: CASNVGQNNSPLHF. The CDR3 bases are TGTGCCAGTAATGTAGGACAGAATAATTCACCCCTCCACTTT.

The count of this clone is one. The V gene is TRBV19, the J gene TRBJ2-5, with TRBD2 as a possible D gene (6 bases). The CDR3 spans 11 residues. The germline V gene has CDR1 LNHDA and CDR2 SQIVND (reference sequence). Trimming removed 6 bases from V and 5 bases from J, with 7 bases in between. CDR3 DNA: TGTGCCAGTAGCCGGGAGGAGACCCAGTACTTC. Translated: CASSREETQYF.

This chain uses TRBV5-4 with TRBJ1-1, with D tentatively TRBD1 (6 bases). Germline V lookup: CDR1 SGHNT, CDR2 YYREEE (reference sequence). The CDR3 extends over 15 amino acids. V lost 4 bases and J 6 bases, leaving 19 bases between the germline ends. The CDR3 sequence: CASSGEPQGTPEAFF. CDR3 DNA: TGTGCCAGCAGCGGAGAGCCACAGGGAACCCCTGAAGCTTTCTTT.

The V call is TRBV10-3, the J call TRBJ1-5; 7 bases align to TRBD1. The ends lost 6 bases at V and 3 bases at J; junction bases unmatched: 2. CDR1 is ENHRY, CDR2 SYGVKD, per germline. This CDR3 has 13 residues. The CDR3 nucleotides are TGTGCCATCAGGGGACAGCCCAATCAGCCCCAGCATTTT. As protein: CAIRGQPNQPQHF.

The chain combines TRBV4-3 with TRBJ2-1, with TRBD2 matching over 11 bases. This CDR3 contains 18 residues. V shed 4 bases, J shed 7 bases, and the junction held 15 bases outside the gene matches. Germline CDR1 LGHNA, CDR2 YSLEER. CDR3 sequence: CASSLIIAGGPMGNEQFF. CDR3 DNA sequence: TGCGCCAGCAGCCTAATTATAGCGGGGGGGCCTATGGGGAATGAGCAGTTCTTC.

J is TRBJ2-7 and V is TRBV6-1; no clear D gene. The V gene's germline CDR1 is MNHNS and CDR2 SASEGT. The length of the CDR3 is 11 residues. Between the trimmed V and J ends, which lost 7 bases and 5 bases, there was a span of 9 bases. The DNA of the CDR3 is TGTGCCAGCACCCAATCAAACGAGCAGTACTTC. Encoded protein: CASTQSNEQYF.

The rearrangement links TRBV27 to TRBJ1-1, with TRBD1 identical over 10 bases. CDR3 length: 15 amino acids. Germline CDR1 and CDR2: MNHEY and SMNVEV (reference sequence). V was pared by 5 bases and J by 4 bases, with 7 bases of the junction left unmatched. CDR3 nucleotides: TGTGCCAGCAGTCTAGGACAGGGGGTGTTCACTGAAGCTTTCTTT. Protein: CASSLGQGVFTEAFF.

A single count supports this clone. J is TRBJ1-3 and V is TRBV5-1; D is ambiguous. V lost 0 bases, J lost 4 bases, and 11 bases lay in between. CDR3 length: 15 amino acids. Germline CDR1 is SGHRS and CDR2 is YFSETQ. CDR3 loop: CASSLGPTRGNTIYF. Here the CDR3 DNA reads TGCGCCAGCAGCTTGGGCCCGACTCGGGGAAACACCATATATTTT.